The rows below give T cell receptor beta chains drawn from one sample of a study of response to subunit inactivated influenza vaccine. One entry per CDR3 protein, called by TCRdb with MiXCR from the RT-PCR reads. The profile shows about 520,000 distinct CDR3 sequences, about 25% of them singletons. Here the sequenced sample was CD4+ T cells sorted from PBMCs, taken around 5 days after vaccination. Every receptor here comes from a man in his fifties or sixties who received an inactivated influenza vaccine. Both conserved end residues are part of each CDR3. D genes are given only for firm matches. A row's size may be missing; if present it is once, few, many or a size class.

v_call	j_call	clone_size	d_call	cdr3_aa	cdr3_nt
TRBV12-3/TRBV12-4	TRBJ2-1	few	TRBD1	CASSPKTGGTEQFF	TGTGCCAGCAGTCCAAAAACAGGGGGCACTGAGCAGTTCTTC
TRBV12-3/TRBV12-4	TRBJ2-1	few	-	CASSGGVFVYNEQFF	TGTGCCAGCAGCGGTGGGGTATTCGTGTACAATGAGCAGTTCTTC
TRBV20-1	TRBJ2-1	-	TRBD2	CTPGGRNEQFF	TGCACCCCGGGGGGGAGAAATGAGCAGTTCTTC
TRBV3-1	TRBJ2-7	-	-	CASSQDGGQVQYF	TGTGCCAGCAGCCAGGACGGTGGGCAGGTGCAGTACTTC
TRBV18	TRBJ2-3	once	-	CASSPAASVTSTDTQYF	TGTGCCAGCTCACCCGCAGCTTCCGTCACTAGCACAGATACGCAGTATTTT
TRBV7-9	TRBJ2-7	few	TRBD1	CASSSGQGNKQYF	TGTGCCAGCAGCTCCGGACAGGGTAACAAGCAGTACTTC
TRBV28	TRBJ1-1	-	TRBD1	CASKAGQGATEAFF	TGTGCCAGCAAAGCCGGACAGGGAGCCACTGAAGCTTTCTTT
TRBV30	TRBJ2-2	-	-	CAWSRKGNTGELFF	TGTGCCTGGTCTCGAAAGGGAAACACCGGGGAGCTGTTTTTT
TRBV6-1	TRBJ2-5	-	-	CASGVMVQETQYF	TGTGCCAGCGGGGTAATGGTCCAAGAGACCCAGTACTTC
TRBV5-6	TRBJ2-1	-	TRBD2	CASSLGLAGRNEQFF	TGTGCCAGCAGCTTGGGACTAGCGGGGAGGAATGAGCAGTTCTTC
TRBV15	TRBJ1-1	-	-	CATSRDTRRGDEAFF	TGTGCCACCAGCAGAGATACCCGGAGGGGCGATGAAGCTTTCTTT
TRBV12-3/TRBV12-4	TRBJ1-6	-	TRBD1	CASSLETGFSPLHF	TGTGCCAGCAGTTTAGAGACAGGGTTTTCACCCCTCCACTTT
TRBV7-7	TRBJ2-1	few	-	CASSLVQYDEQFF	TGTGCTAGCAGCTTAGTACAGTACGATGAGCAGTTCTTC
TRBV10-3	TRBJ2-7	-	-	CAILDPTVSYEQYF	TGTGCCATCCTCGACCCGACAGTCTCCTACGAGCAGTACTTC
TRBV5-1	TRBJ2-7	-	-	CASSPREGQTYEQYF	TGCGCCAGCAGCCCTCGGGAAGGACAGACCTACGAGCAGTACTTC
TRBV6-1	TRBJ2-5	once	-	CASLSAGGETQYF	TGTGCCAGCCTCTCGGCCGGAGGAGAGACCCAGTACTTC
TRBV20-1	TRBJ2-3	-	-	CSATIERLTDTQYF	TGCAGTGCCACAATTGAGCGGCTCACAGATACGCAGTATTTT
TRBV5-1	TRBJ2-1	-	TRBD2	CASSFRTSGGADEQFF	TGCGCCAGCAGCTTCCGGACTAGCGGGGGGGCCGATGAGCAGTTCTTC
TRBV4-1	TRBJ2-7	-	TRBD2	CASSQDEVRGAYEQYF	TGCGCCAGCAGCCAAGACGAGGTGCGGGGGGCCTACGAGCAGTACTTC
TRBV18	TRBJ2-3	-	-	CASSPGEQYTQYF	TGTGCCAGCTCACCAGGGGAACAATATACGCAGTATTTT
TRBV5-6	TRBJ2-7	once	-	CASSVDRWGTYEQYF	TGTGCCAGCAGCGTGGACAGGTGGGGGACTTACGAGCAGTACTTC
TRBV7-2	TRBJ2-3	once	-	CASSLQAAPTDTQYF	TGTGCCAGCAGCTTACAAGCGGCCCCCACAGATACGCAGTATTTT
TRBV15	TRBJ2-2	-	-	CATSRPGHLTGELFF	TGTGCCACCAGCAGGCCGGGACATCTCACCGGGGAGCTGTTTTTT
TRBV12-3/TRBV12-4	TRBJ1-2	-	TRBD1	CASKDRFYGYTF	TGTGCCAGTAAGGACAGGTTCTATGGCTACACCTTC
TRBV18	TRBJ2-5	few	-	CASSPGLRETQYF	TGTGCCAGCTCACCAGGTCTCCGAGAGACCCAGTACTTC
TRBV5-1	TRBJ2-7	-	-	CASSLTRGSQSSYEQYF	TGCGCCAGCAGCTTGACGAGGGGCAGTCAGAGCTCCTACGAGCAGTACTTC
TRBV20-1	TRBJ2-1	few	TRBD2	CSARDRGGGAYNEQFF	TGCAGTGCTAGAGATCGGGGCGGGGGGGCCTACAATGAGCAGTTCTTC
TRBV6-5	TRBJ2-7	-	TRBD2	CASSYSINSGSYEQYF	TGTGCCAGCAGTTACTCGATAAATAGCGGGAGTTACGAGCAGTACTTC
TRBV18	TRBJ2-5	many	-	CASSQNKQETQYF	TGTGCCAGCTCACAGAACAAGCAAGAGACCCAGTACTTC
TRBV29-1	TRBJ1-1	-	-	CSVEAQGRTEAFF	TGCAGCGTTGAGGCACAGGGTAGGACTGAAGCTTTCTTT
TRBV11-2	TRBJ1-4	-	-	CASSLGRTDLNEKLFF	TGTGCCAGCAGCTTAGGCCGGACAGACTTAAATGAAAAACTGTTTTTT
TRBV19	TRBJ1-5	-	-	CASSSLNSNQPQHF	TGTGCCAGTAGTAGTCTTAATAGCAATCAGCCCCAGCATTTT
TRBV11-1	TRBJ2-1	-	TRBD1	CASSLRLIFGAGQGASNEQFF	TGTGCCAGCAGCTTAAGACTAATTTTCGGTGCTGGACAGGGGGCTTCCAATGAGCAGTTCTTC
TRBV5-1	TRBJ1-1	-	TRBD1	CASSEQGQAGEAFF	TGCGCCAGCAGCGAACAGGGGCAAGCAGGTGAAGCTTTCTTT